The 26 T cell receptor beta chains presented below share a single source sample, sequenced in a study of T cell responses to AZD1222 COVID-19 vaccine. Repertoires were generated with immunoSEQ multiplex PCR, while TCRdb's copy carries only in-frame clones and drops some. This table has some 150,000 clones, over 85% appearing once. The source was peripheral blood, collected on day 0 of AZD1222 vaccination. The receptor source for this set is an adult in good health.

The genes are TRBV3-1 (or the pseudogene TRBV3-2) and TRBJ1-4, with 9 bases fitting TRBD1. The CDR3 runs to 19 residues. Losses at the gene ends were 4 bases for V and 6 bases for J; bases not matched to a gene: 18. Germline CDR1 is LGHDT and CDR2 is YNNKEL (reference sequence). CDR3 DNA: TGTGCCAGCAGCCCTCGCTTATGGAACAGGGGGCAATGGGATGAAAAACTGTTTTTT. Translation: CASSPRLWNRGQWDEKLFF.

The chain uses TRBV27 and TRBJ1-2, with 8 bases aligning to TRBD1. Germline V gives CDR1 MNHEY, CDR2 SMNVEV (reference sequence). The CDR3 contains 13 residues. With 5 bases clipped from V and 3 bases from J, the junction kept 2 bases outside the gene matches. CDR3 loop: CASSATGDYGYTF. CDR3 DNA: TGTGCCAGCAGTGCGACAGGGGACTATGGCTACACCTTC.

Written as DNA, the CDR3 is TGTGCCAGCAGCCTCCTCCCGGGACAGGGACCCAACTATGGCTACACCTTC. Amino acid sequence: CASSLLPGQGPNYGYTF. The chain couples TRBV28 to TRBJ1-2; 9 nucleotides line up with TRBD1. The junction had 13 bases not matched to a gene; V was cut back by 6 bases and J by 2 bases. CDR1 is MDHEN, CDR2 SYDVKM, per germline. This CDR3 is 17 amino acids long.

The rearrangement uses TRBV6-1 and TRBJ1-5; no reliable D call. This CDR3 has 13 residues. V was shortened by 1 base and J by 6 bases, with 7 bases between the two germline ends. Germline loops: CDR1 MNHNS, CDR2 SASEGT. The CDR3 here is CASSEEWGQPQHF. The CDR3, as DNA: TGTGCCAGCAGTGAAGAGTGGGGTCAGCCCCAGCATTTT.

The rearrangement uses TRBV15 and TRBJ1-4; TRBD1 agrees at 7 bases. The CDR3 runs to 14 residues. J gave up 5 bases and V 9 bases, and 9 bases lay outside the gene matches. Germline CDR1 and CDR2: LNHNV and YYDKDF (reference sequence). Written as DNA, the CDR3 is TGTGCCACTTCTCCGAGGGACAGCAATGAAAAACTGTTTTTT. This encodes CATSPRDSNEKLFF.

The chain is built from TRBV5-1 and TRBJ1-1; D not certain. V gave up 4 bases and J gave up 3 bases, with 13 bases separating them. CDR1 is SGHRS and CDR2 is YFSETQ in the germline V gene. The CDR3 length is 14 residues. CDR3 loop: CASSGPPRDTEAFF. The CDR3 nucleotides read TGCGCCAGCAGCGGGCCTCCCCGCGACACTGAAGCTTTCTTT. The variable domain in full, with the rest retrieved from reference TRBV5-1 and TRBJ1-1, is KAGVTQTPRYLIKTRGQQVTLSCSPISGHRSVSWYQQTPGQGLQFLFEYFSETQRNKGNFPGRFSGRQFSNSRSEMNVSTLELGDSALYLCASSGPPRDTEAFFGQGTRLTVV.

This chain joins TRBV5-6 and TRBJ1-3; D uncertain. This CDR3 contains 17 residues. Germline loops: CDR1 SGHDT, CDR2 YYEEEE. Trimming cost V 6 bases and J 2 bases, with 21 bases left between them. Here the CDR3 reads CASTPRPMRSTGNTIYF. DNA for the CDR3: TGTGCCAGCACCCCGCGGCCCATGAGGTCGACTGGAAACACCATATATTTT.

The chain is built from TRBV4-1 and TRBJ1-6; D is ambiguous. Between the trimmed V and J ends, which lost 5 bases and 3 bases, there was a span of 11 bases. CDR1 is MGHRA and CDR2 is YSYEKL in the germline V gene. The CDR3 runs 15 residues. The CDR3 loop reads CASSRLDDYNSPLHF. The CDR3 nucleotides read TGCGCCAGCAGCAGACTGGACGACTATAATTCACCCCTCCACTTT.

This clone came up once. This sequence joins TRBV29-1 and TRBJ1-4; maybe TRBD1 (5 bases). CDR3 length equals 13 residues. Germline V gene data show CDR1 as SQVTM and CDR2 as ANQGSEA. The ends were cut back, 4 bases at V and 5 bases at J, with 11 bases in the middle. CDR3 amino acids: CSVGGEGNEKLFF. DNA for the CDR3: TGCAGCGTTGGAGGGGAGGGGAATGAAAAACTGTTTTTT.

This chain uses TRBV7-2 with TRBJ1-2; D perhaps matches TRBD1 (5 bases). CDR1 is SGHTA and CDR2 is FQGNSA in the germline V gene. There are 14 residues in the CDR3. V lost 4 bases, J lost 2 bases, and 11 bases lay in between. The CDR3 sequence: CASSSYRSNYGYTF. CDR3 nucleotide sequence: TGTGCCAGCAGCTCGTACAGGAGCAACTATGGCTACACCTTC.

The chain uses TRBV18 and TRBJ1-1; D is perhaps TRBD1 (6 bases). Germline V lookup: CDR1 KGHSH, CDR2 LQKENI. Between the trimmed V and J ends, which lost 3 bases and 1 base, there was a span of 9 bases. The CDR3 is made up of 14 amino acids. In DNA form, the CDR3 reads TGTGCCAGCTCACCGATGGACAGGAACACTGAAGCTTTCTTT. Translation: CASSPMDRNTEAFF.

The chain links TRBV6-5 to TRBJ2-7; the D gene is possibly TRBD1 (6 bases). V was cut by 2 bases and J by 3 bases, with 8 bases left in between. This CDR3 is built from 13 residues. Germline values: CDR1 MNHEY, CDR2 SVGAGI. The CDR3, as DNA: TGTGCCAGCAGTTACCAGGACAGCTACGAGCAGTACTTC. Protein sequence: CASSYQDSYEQYF.

Here the CDR3 reads CASSGQYSTYNEQFF. In nucleotides, the CDR3 is TGTGCCAGCAGTGGACAGTACTCAACCTACAATGAGCAGTTCTTC. The chain combines TRBV2 with TRBJ2-1; D is possibly TRBD1 (5 bases). Germline V gene data show CDR1 as SNHLY and CDR2 as FYNNEI. CDR3 length: 15 residues. Trimming removed 4 bases from V and 2 bases from J, with 12 bases in between.

The chain uses TRBV6-5 and TRBJ2-1; D is perhaps TRBD2 (6 bases). The CDR3 length is 15 residues. From germline, CDR1 is MNHEY and CDR2 SVGAGI. The V and J ends lost 6 bases and 2 bases respectively, with 14 bases between them. CDR3 amino acids: CASSPGGVPYNEQFF. The CDR3 DNA follows: TGTGCCAGCAGCCCAGGAGGGGTCCCCTACAATGAGCAGTTCTTC.

This clone appeared a single time. The chain uses TRBV29-1 and TRBJ2-7; D unclear. In germline, CDR1 is SQVTM, CDR2 ANQGSEA. Trimming removed 4 bases at V and 0 bases at J, with 7 bases between. CDR3 size: 12 residues. The CDR3: CSVGTSSYEQYF. CDR3 sequence (DNA): TGCAGCGTTGGGACGAGCTCCTACGAGCAGTACTTC.

The chain uses TRBV19 and TRBJ2-1; no reliable D call. CDR3 length: 13 residues. V was trimmed by 3 bases and J by 4 bases, leaving 7 bases between them. CDR1 is LNHDA, CDR2 SQIVND, per germline (reference sequence). The CDR3 region is CASSMADYNEQFF. In nucleotides, the CDR3 is TGTGCCAGTAGTATGGCAGATTACAATGAGCAGTTCTTC.

V gene TRBV5-5 combines with J gene TRBJ2-2; 11 nucleotides line up with TRBD2. CDR3 size: 16 residues. Germline lookup yields CDR1 SGHKS and CDR2 YYEKEE (reference sequence). With 5 bases clipped from V and 6 bases from J, the junction kept 9 bases outside the gene matches. The CDR3 sequence is CASSLLAGVWSGELFF. Written as DNA, the CDR3 is TGTGCCAGCAGTCTACTAGCGGGAGTTTGGTCCGGGGAGCTGTTTTTT.

The chain combines TRBV19 with TRBJ2-5; D is possibly TRBD1 (5 bases). Germline V gene lookup returns CDR1 LNHDA and CDR2 SQIVND (reference sequence). V was trimmed by 5 bases and J by 4 bases, leaving 8 bases between them. The CDR3 is 12 amino acids. CDR3 in DNA: TGTGCCAGTAGTCGACAGCGAGAGACCCAGTACTTC. Translated, it gives CASSRQRETQYF. The complete variable domain, with remaining parts taken from reference TRBV19 and TRBJ2-5, reads DGGITQSPKYLFRKEGQNVTLSCEQNLNHDAMYWYRQDPGQGLRLIYYSQIVNDFQKGDIAEGYSVSREKKESFPLTVTSAQKNPTAFYLCASSRQRETQYFGPGTRLLVL.

The V and J genes are TRBV4-1 and TRBJ1-1, with 8 positions matching TRBD1. Unmatched junction bases numbered 3, after V lost 3 bases and J lost 0 bases. CDR3 length: 15 amino acids. Per the germline V gene, CDR1 is MGHRA and CDR2 is YSYEKL. CDR3 DNA sequence: TGCGCCAGCAGCCAGGACAGGGTTTTGAACACTGAAGCTTTCTTT. This gives the protein CASSQDRVLNTEAFF.

The chain is built from TRBV28 and TRBJ2-7; D possibly matches TRBD1 or TRBD2 (5 bases each). This CDR3 comprises 15 residues. The germline gives CDR1 MDHEN, CDR2 SYDVKM. V lost 10 bases to trimming and J lost 0 bases, with 19 bases between them. The CDR3 protein is CATRSRGRGSYEQYF. CDR3 DNA: TGTGCCACCAGAAGTCGGGGCCGGGGCTCCTACGAGCAGTACTTC.

This clone was recorded once. This rearrangement joins TRBV24-1 to TRBJ2-7, with D possibly TRBD2 on 5 matching bases. V was pared by 7 bases and J by 4 bases, with 16 bases between. This CDR3 has 14 residues. CDR1 and CDR2 from the germline V gene are KGHDR and SFDVKD. CDR3 in amino acids: CATSPRPWEYEQYF. CDR3 coding DNA: TGTGCCACCAGCCCCCGACCCTGGGAGTACGAGCAGTACTTC.

The CDR3 is CASSRSRHGYTF. In nucleotides, the CDR3 is TGTGCCAGCAGTCGAAGCCGGCATGGCTACACCTTC. The chain links TRBV6-5 to TRBJ1-2; D unresolved. V was trimmed by 5 bases and J by 6 bases, leaving 10 bases between them. The CDR3 is 12 residues long. Germline V gives CDR1 MNHEY, CDR2 SVGAGI.

The chain joins TRBV4-1 to TRBJ2-1; tentatively, D is TRBD2 (6 bases). Germline CDR1 reads MGHRA; CDR2 reads YSYEKL. The CDR3 totals 13 residues. With 8 bases removed from V and 4 bases from J, the gap between germline ends came to 12 bases. The CDR3 DNA is TGCGCCAGCTGGGACTCGATTTACAATGAGCAGTTCTTC. Translated, it gives CASWDSIYNEQFF.

This rearrangement joins TRBV5-1 to TRBJ2-3; D possibly corresponds to TRBD2 (6 bases). Germline CDR1 is SGHRS and CDR2 is YFSETQ. The CDR3 has 15 amino acids. V was cut by 6 bases and J by 4 bases, with 18 bases left in between. CDR3 sequence: CASTSGEAGSDTQYF. CDR3 coding DNA: TGCGCCAGCACCTCGGGAGAGGCTGGGTCAGATACGCAGTATTTT.

This clone has a single count. The chain carries TRBV29-1 and TRBJ2-1, with 7 nucleotides matching TRBD2. The CDR3 extends over 14 amino acids. V gave up 3 bases and J gave up 4 bases; unmatched junction bases: 6. Germline V gives CDR1 SQVTM, CDR2 ANQGSEA. This CDR3 is CSVEGLAVYNEQFF. CDR3 bases: TGCAGCGTTGAGGGGCTAGCGGTTTACAATGAGCAGTTCTTC.

The genes are TRBV18 and TRBJ1-2; 7 bases agree with TRBD1. Unmatched junction bases numbered 11, after V lost 0 bases and J lost 7 bases. The CDR3 contains 16 residues. Germline V CDR1 and CDR2: KGHSH, LQKENI. Here the CDR3 DNA reads TGTGCCAGCTCACCACCGAATAAAGGGGGCCTAGTTGGCTACACCTTC. Translated: CASSPPNKGGLVGYTF.